This TCR beta chain is from a study of blood T cell repertoires in COVID-19. Looking at the study overall: Whether acute or convalescent, the COVID-19 samples came from the United States, Italy and Spain. Sources were T cells, B-cell-depleted T cells, or PBMCs; the material itself was cDNA or gDNA.

Study processing details: Reference gene primers were amplified, and this amplification served to estimate nucleated cell counts. Here immunoSEQ multiplex PCR was the method, and the copy in TCRdb shows in-frame clones only, minus some. The D gene and trimming were derived from the DNA, and the V and J assignments and clone size from that table. The sample has about 130,000 clones; approximately 85% are singletons. The J segment lost 2 bases and the V segment lost 2 bases, leaving 9 bases of the junction unmatched. This CDR3 spans 18 amino acids. The germline V gene encodes CDR1 SGHTA and CDR2 FQGNSA.

The specimen sequenced was peripheral blood. The chain joins TRBV7-2 to TRBJ2-3; TRBD2 matches at 11 bases. The receptor comes from a human donor in a cohort sampled during active COVID-19. This CDR3 is CASSLRLAGGFDTDTQYF. CDR3 in DNA: TGTGCCAGCAGCTTAAGGCTAGCGGGGGGTTTTGACACAGATACGCAGTATTTT.